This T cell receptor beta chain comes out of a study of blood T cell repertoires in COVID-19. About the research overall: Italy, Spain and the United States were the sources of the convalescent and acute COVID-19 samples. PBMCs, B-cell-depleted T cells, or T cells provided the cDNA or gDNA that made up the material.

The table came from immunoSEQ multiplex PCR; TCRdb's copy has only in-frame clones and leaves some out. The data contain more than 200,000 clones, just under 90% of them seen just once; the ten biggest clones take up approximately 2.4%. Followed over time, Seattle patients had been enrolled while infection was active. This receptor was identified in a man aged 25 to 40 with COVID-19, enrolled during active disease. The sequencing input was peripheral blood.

CDR3 coding DNA: TGTGCCAGCAGCCTGAACCAGGGTGGAAACACCATATATTTT. Translation gives CASSLNQGGNTIYF. The genes are TRBV9 and TRBJ1-3, with D possibly matching TRBD1 (5 bases). The CDR3 is made up of 14 amino acids. The ends were cut back, 4 bases at V and 3 bases at J, with 11 bases in the middle. Germline CDR1 SGDLS, CDR2 YYNGEE.